This T cell receptor (beta chain) came from a study of cytomegalovirus exposure and HLA in healthy donors. The repertoire was sequenced with immunoSEQ multiplex PCR; TCRdb's copy has only in-frame clones and lacks some. The data show 110,000 or so clones, with about 82% seen just once and around 5.1% held by the top ten. A note on this clone: Antigen: not known.

Points from the study as a whole: Most sequenced TCRs were rare (though some public TCRs occurred in many donors). That first-cohort TCR clusters tended to co-occur in the approximately 110 validation repertoires was found in a later analysis. For cytomegalovirus status, the classifier reportedly gave diagnoses with high specificity and sensitivity. Altogether, about 160 TCR beta chains were recorded as cytomegalovirus-associated.

This CDR3 has 13 amino acids. V was trimmed by 5 bases and J by 6 bases, leaving 11 bases between them. Germline CDR1 reads SGHTA; CDR2 reads FQGNSA. This receptor was obtained from a young man in good health and CMV-seronegative. Material for sequencing was PBMCs. This chain connects TRBV7-2 to TRBJ1-5; D gene ambiguous. CDR3 region: CASSLRRSQPQHF. The CDR3 DNA sequence: TGTGCCAGCAGCCTTAGGCGGAGTCAGCCCCAGCATTTT.